This entry describes one TCR beta chain. This sample was taken from a study of blood T cell repertoires in COVID-19. The repertoire was sequenced with immunoSEQ multiplex PCR; TCRdb's copy has only in-frame clones and lacks some. Altogether about 170,000 clones are present, around nine tenths being singletons, with the ten largest covering less than 3%. The sequencing sample was made of peripheral blood. The receptor comes from a woman of 80 years or more with COVID-19, enrolled during active disease.

CDR3 nucleotides: TGTGCCAGCAGCCCCGTGACAGAGAACTACGAGCAGTACTTC. Amino acids: CASSPVTENYEQYF. The genes are TRBV28 and TRBJ2-7, with D maybe TRBD1 (5 bases). Germline assignment: CDR1 MDHEN and CDR2 SYDVKM. CDR3 length: 14 amino acids. V lost 6 bases and J 3 bases, leaving 15 bases between the germline ends.